The sequence of this T cell receptor (beta chain) was determined in a study of patients and donors after allogeneic stem cell transplantation. TCRdb redid the calling of the RT-PCR reads with MiXCR, one entry per CDR3 protein. This sample has hundreds of thousands of distinct CDR3 sequences, with 16% found just once. V was shortened by 1 base and J by 7 bases, with 25 bases between the two germline ends. This CDR3 is built from 18 residues. Germline V lookup: CDR1 SGHAT, CDR2 FQNNGV. The chain recombines TRBV11-2 with TRBJ2-5, with D possibly TRBD1 on 5 matching bases. This receptor was obtained from a human donor who was either an allogeneic HSCT recipient or a stem cell or donor lymphocyte infusion donor (not recorded which). It is not recorded whose cells these are; they may come from a transplant donor. Material for sequencing was blood, either unsorted or a sorted T cell fraction (not recorded which). In nucleotides, the CDR3 is TGTGCCAGCAGCTTAGTCCCGGCAGGGTCTGTCTTGGTGGGGACCCAGTACTTC. As protein: CASSLVPAGSVLVGTQYF.